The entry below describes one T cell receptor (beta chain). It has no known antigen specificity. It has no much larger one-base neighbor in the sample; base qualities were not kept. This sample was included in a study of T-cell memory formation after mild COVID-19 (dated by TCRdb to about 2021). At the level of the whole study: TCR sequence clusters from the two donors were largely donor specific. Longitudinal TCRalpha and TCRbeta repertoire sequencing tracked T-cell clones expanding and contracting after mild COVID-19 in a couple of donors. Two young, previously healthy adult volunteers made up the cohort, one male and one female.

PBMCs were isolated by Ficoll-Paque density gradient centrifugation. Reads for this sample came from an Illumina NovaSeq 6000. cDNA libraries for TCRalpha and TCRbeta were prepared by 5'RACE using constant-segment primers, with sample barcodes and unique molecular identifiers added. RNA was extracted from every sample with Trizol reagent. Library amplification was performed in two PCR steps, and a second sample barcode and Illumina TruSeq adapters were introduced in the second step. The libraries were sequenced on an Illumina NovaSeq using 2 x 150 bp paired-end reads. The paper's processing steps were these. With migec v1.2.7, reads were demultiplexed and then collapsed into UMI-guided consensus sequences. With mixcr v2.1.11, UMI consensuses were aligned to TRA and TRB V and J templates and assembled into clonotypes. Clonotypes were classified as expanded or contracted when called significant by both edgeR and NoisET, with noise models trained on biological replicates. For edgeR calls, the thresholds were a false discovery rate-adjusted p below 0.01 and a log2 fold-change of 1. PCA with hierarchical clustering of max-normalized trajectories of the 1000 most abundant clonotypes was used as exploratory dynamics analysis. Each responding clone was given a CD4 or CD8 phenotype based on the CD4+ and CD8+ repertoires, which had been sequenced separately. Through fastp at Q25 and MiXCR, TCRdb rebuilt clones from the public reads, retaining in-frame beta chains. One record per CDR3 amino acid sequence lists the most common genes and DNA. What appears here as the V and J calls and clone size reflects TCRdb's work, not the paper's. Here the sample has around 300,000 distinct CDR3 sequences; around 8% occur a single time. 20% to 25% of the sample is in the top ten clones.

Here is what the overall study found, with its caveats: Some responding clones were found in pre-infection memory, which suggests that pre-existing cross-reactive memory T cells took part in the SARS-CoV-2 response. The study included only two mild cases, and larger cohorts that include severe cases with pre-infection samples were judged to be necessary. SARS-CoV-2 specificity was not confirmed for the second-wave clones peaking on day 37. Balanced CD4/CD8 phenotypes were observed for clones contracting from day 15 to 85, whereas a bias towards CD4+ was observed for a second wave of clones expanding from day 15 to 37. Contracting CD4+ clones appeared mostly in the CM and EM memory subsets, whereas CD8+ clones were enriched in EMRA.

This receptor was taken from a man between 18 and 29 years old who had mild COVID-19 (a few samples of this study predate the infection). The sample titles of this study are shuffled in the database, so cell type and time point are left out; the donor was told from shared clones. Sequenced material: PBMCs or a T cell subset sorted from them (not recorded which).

The DNA is as follows: TGTGCCAGCACCAGCAGGAGTCGTGAGACCCAGTACTTC. It codes for CASTSRSRETQYF. The chain couples TRBV2 to TRBJ2-5, with the D segment identity uncertain. Trimming at the junction amounts to 7 bases on V and 5 bases on J, and the germline ends lie 14 bases apart. CDR3 length: 13 amino acids, cysteine to phenylalanine. Only CDR3 DNA is held: 39 bases, read in frame from base 1. CDR1 SNHLY and CDR2 FYNNEI are derived from the germline V gene.